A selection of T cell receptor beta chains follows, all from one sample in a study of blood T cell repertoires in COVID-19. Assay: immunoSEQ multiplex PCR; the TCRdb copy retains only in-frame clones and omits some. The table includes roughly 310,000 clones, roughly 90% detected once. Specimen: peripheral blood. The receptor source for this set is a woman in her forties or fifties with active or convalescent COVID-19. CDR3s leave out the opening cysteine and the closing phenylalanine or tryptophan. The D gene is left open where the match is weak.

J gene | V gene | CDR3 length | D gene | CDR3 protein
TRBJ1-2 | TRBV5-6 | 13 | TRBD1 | ASSRGQGEGYGYT
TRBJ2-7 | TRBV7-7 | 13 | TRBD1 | ASSFATGGAYEQY
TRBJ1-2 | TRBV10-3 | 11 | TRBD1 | AISAGQTYGYT
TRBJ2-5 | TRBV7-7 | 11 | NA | ASSPDYRETQY
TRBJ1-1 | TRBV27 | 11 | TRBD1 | ASRLTGGLEAF
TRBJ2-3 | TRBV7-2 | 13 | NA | ASSPTRGSTDTQY
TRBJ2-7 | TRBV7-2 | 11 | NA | ASSLGPSYEQY
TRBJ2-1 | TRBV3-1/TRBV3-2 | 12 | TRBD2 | ASSQTSGSNEQF
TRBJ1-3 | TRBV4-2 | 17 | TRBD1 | ASSQERGYDRDSGNTIY
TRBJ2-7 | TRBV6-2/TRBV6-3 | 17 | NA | ASSYFGDKRKKRVYEQY
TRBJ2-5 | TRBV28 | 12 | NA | ASSLWADQETQY
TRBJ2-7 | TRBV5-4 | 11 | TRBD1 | ASSLTGAYEQY
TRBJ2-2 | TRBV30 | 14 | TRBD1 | AWSTPDRGRTGELF
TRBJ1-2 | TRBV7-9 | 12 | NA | ASSLSGGAYGYT
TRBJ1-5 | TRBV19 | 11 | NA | ASTEFSNQPQH
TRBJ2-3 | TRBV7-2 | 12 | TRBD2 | ASSFSSGYLTQY
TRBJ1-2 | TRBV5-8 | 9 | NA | ASSLAIGYT
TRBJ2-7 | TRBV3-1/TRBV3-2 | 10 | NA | ATGDRSYEQY
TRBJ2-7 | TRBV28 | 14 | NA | ASSLSPGTASYEQY
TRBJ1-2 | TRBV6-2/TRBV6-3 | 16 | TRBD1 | ASSYGPSRDRGRDGYT
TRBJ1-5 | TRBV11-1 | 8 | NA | ASSPQPQH
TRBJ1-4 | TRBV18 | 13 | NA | ASSPRGQPDEKLF
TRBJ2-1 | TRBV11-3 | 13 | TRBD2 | ASSSTSGGRNEQF
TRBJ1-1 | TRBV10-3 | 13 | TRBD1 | AISESGGQDTEAF
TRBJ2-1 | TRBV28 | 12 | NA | ASSLPGPYNEQF
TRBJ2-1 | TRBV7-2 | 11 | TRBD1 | ASSTFPGQGKF
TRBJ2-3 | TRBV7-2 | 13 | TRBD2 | ASSPGTSGSKTQY
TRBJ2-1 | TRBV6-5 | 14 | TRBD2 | ASSSLAGGPYNEQF
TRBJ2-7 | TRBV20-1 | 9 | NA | SARDPPQQY
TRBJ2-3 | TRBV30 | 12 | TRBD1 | AWSVTGGADTQY
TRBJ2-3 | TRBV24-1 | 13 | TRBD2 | ATSELAGNTDTQY
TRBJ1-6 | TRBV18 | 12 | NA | ASSPPGMNSPLH
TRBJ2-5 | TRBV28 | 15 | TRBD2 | ASSPPTSASLQETQY
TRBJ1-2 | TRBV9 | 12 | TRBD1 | ASSVVPLDRGYT
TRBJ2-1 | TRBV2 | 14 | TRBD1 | ASSEKGGQGGNEQF
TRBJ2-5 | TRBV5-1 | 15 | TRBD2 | ASSLGLAVLYQETQY
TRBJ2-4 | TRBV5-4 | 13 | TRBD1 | ASSLTSTGDHIQY
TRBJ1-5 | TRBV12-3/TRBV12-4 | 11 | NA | ASSFGEGQPQH
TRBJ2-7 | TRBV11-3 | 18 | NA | ASSAYPTGLYAGGELEQY
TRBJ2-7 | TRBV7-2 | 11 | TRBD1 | ARGRVGTDEQY
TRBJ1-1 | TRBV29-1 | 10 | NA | SVKAGNTEAF
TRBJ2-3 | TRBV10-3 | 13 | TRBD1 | AISARTGFTDTQY
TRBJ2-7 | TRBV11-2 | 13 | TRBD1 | ASSLSGQGSYEQY
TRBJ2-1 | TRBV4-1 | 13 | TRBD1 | ASSFSGQGAHEQF
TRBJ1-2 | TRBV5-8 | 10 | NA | ASDWGGNSYT
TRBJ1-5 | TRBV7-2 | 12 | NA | ASSATGGNQPQH
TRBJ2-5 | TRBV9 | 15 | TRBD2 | ASSVVGSGGTQETQY
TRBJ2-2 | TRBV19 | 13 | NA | ASSSKRTRGGELF
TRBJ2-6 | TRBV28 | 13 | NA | ASSLTYSGANVLT
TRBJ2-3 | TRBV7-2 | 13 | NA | ASSLAGHSTDTQY
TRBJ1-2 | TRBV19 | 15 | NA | ASSARTEGPYNYGYT
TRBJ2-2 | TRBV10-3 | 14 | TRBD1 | ASKGAAGIDTGELF
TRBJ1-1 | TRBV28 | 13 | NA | ASSLFAGGNTEAF
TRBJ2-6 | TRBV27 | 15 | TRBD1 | ASSPGTGTSGANVLT
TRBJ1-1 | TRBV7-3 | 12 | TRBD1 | ASSIQGAGTEAF
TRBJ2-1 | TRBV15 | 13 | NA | ATSSIRDSYNEQF
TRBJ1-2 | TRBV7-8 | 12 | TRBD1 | ASSLEGQRYGYT